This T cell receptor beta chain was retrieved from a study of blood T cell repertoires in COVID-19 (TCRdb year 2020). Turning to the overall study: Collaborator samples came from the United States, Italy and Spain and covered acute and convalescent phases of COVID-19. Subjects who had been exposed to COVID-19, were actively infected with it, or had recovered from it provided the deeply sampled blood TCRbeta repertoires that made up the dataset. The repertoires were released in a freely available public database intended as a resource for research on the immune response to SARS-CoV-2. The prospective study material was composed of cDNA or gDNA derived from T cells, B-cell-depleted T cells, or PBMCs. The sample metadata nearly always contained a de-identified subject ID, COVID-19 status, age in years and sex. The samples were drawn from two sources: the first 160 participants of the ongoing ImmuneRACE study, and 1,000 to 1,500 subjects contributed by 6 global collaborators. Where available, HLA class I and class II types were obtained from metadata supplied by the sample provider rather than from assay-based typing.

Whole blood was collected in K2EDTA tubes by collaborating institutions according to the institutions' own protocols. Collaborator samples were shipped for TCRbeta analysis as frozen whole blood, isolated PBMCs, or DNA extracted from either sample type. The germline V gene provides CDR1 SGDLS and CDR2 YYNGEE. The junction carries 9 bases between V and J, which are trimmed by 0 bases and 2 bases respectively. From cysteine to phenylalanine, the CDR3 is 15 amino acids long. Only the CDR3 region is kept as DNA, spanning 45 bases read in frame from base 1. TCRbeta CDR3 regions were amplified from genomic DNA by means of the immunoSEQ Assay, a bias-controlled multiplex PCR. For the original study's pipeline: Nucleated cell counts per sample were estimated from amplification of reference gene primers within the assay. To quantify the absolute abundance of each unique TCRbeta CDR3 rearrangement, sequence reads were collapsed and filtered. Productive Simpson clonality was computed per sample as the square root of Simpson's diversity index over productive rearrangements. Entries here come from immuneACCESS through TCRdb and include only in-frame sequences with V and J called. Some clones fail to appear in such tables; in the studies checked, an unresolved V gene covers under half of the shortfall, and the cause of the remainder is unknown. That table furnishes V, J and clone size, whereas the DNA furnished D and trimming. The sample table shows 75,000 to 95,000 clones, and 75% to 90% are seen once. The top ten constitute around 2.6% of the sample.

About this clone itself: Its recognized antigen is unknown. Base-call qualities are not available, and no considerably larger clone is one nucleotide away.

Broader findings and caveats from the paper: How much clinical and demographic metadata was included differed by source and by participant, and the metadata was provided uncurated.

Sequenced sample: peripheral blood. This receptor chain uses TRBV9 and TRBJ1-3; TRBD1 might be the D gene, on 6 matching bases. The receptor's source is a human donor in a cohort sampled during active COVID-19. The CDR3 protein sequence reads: CASSVGEGAGNTIYF. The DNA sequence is TGTGCCAGCAGCGTAGGAGAGGGGGCTGGAAACACCATATATTTT.